The rows below give T cell receptor beta chains drawn from one sample of a study of T cell repertoires in aging, cancer and after chemotherapy. TCRdb reprocessed the multiplex PCR reads via MiXCR and lists one record per CDR3 protein. The data contain about 3,900 distinct CDR3 sequences, 40% of them singletons. The sequenced sample consisted of blood. The receptors derive from a human donor with a solid tumor. Both conserved end residues are part of each CDR3. A D gene is named only where the DNA matches it firmly. Size is stated for part of the rows, as once, few or many counts, or as a class when the clone is expanded.

.,TRBV12-3/TRBV12-4,TRBD1,TRBJ1-2,TGTGCCAGCAACCCGACCGGGACAGGGTTACATGACTTC,CASNPTGTGLHDF
few,TRBV6-5,.,TRBJ1-5,TGTGCCACATCCCATGGGCCTCTTCAGGGGCCCCAGCATTTT,CATSHGPLQGPQHF
.,TRBV5-4,TRBD1,TRBJ1-5,TGTGCCAGCAGCTTGGGGACAGGGGCCAATCAGCCCCAGCATTTT,CASSLGTGANQPQHF
once,TRBV4-1,.,TRBJ2-6,TGCGCCAGCAGCCAACGAAGGGATTCTGGGGCCAACGTCCTGACTTTC,CASSQRRDSGANVLTF
.,TRBV18,TRBD2,TRBJ2-5,TGTGCCAGCTCACCACGACTAGCGGACATCCAAGAGACCCAGTACTTC,CASSPRLADIQETQYF
.,TRBV20-1,.,TRBJ1-5,TGCAGTGCTTCACTATTATTTAGCAATCAGCCCCAGCATTTT,CSASLLFSNQPQHF
few,TRBV20-1,.,TRBJ1-1,TGCAGTGCTAGATACACTGAAGCTTTCTTT,CSARYTEAFF
.,TRBV20-1,.,TRBJ1-4,TGCAGTGCTAGACAAGGGACTCTTGAAAAACTGTTTTTT,CSARQGTLEKLFF
.,TRBV5-6,TRBD1,TRBJ2-7,TGTGCCAGCAGCTACGGGGACAGGGGGCGCGAGCAGTACTTC,CASSYGDRGREQYF
.,TRBV25-1,.,TRBJ1-6,TGTGCCAGCAGTGAACCGGGACGGGAGTTATCACCCCTCCACTTT,CASSEPGRELSPLHF
few,TRBV6-4,TRBD1,TRBJ1-5,TGTGCCAGCAGGGGGAGGGGACAGGGCAATCAGCCCCAGCATTTT,CASRGRGQGNQPQHF
.,TRBV5-6,TRBD2,TRBJ2-2,TGTGCCAGCAGCTTGGCGGGACTAGCGGGAGGGCCGTACACCGGGGAGCTGTTTTTT,CASSLAGLAGGPYTGELFF
once,TRBV4-1,TRBD1,TRBJ2-4,TGCGCCAGCAGCCTCATTTGGGACAGCAAAAACATTCAGTACTTC,CASSLIWDSKNIQYF
.,TRBV18,.,TRBJ1-1,TGTGCCAGCCAGATGAACACTGAAGCTTTCTTT,CASQMNTEAFF
.,TRBV29-1,.,TRBJ1-1,TGCAGCGTTGAACCCTTCAAGAACACTGAAGCTTTCTTT,CSVEPFKNTEAFF
few,TRBV11-1,.,TRBJ2-7,TGTGCCAGCAGCTTAGAAGATCTCATCGGGCCCCAGCAGTACTTC,CASSLEDLIGPQQYF
.,TRBV28,TRBD2,TRBJ2-1,TGTGCCAGCAGTCTACCAAGACTAGCGGCAAGCTACAATGAGCAGTTCTTC,CASSLPRLAASYNEQFF
.,TRBV18,TRBD1,TRBJ1-1,TGTGCCAGCTCTCCGGGACAGTTGGGGAACACTGAAGCTTTCTTT,CASSPGQLGNTEAFF
few,TRBV11-2,.,TRBJ2-5,TGTGCCAGCAGCTTAAGAAGGTCAGCACAAGAGACCCAGTACTTC,CASSLRRSAQETQYF
.,TRBV6-6,TRBD1,TRBJ1-3,TGTGCCAGCAGTCCACGCCTGCTTGACAGGGCTGGAAACACCATATATTTT,CASSPRLLDRAGNTIYF
.,TRBV6-1,.,TRBJ1-2,TGTGCCAGCAGTGAAGGTCGAAGGCTAAACTACACCTTT,CASSEGRRLNYTF
.,TRBV6-1,.,TRBJ2-2,TGTGCCAGCCGTGTTATAGCGGCTCACACCGGGGAGCTGTTTTTT,CASRVIAAHTGELFF
.,TRBV7-2,TRBD1,TRBJ2-5,TGTGCCAGCAGCCTTCGGGACAGGGGGTCAGAGATCCAGTACTTC,CASSLRDRGSEIQYF
.,TRBV5-6,TRBD1,TRBJ2-7,TGTGCCAGCAGCCCGGTATCCTGGGGGGGACAGGGGTTCAACGAGCAGTACTTC,CASSPVSWGGQGFNEQYF
.,TRBV7-6,.,TRBJ1-4,TGTGCCAGCAGCTTAAGAGGGTCTAATGAAAAACTGTTTTTT,CASSLRGSNEKLFF
few,TRBV6-1,.,TRBJ1-2,TGTGCCAGCAGTGAAAAGGAGAACTATGGCTACACCTTC,CASSEKENYGYTF
few,TRBV10-3,.,TRBJ2-3,TGTGCCATCAGTGGTAGCGCAGATACGCAGTATTTT,CAISGSADTQYF
.,TRBV5-6,.,TRBJ2-5,TGTGCCAGCAGCTTCTCCTCCGGGGGGCGGGGAGAGACCCAGTACTTC,CASSFSSGGRGETQYF
.,TRBV5-4,.,TRBJ1-1,TGTGCCAGCAGCGGAGGCGGACAGTTCATGAACACTGAAGCTTTCTTT,CASSGGGQFMNTEAFF
.,TRBV28,.,TRBJ2-1,TGTGCCAGCAGTTTTACCCTCAATGAGCAGTTCTTC,CASSFTLNEQFF
.,TRBV5-6,.,TRBJ1-2,TGTGCCAGCAGCTTAACCGGGACCTATGGCTACACCTTC,CASSLTGTYGYTF
.,TRBV20-1,.,TRBJ2-5,TGCAGTGCTAGACTAGCTCCCCAAGAGACCCAGTACTTC,CSARLAPQETQYF
.,TRBV5-6,TRBD2,TRBJ2-3,TGCGCCAGCAGCCAAGGCACCGGGACTAGTGGCGCAGATACGCAGTATTTT,CASSQGTGTSGADTQYF
.,TRBV7-3,TRBD1,TRBJ2-2,TGTGCCAGCAGCCAAGAGTCACAGGGGGCGCGTCGGGAGCTGTTTTTT,CASSQESQGARRELFF
.,TRBV6-6,TRBD1,TRBJ1-1,TGTGCCAGCAGTGAGGGGGCAGGTCTGAACACTGAAGCTTTCTTT,CASSEGAGLNTEAFF
.,TRBV7-6,.,TRBJ1-6,TGTGCCAGCAGCTTGTCCTCGGTAGGTTCCTATAATTCACCCCTCCACTTT,CASSLSSVGSYNSPLHF
.,TRBV6-2/TRBV6-3,.,TRBJ1-2,TGTGCCGCCAGCCTGTTCTCCGGAGATGGCTACACCTTC,CAASLFSGDGYTF
medium-sized,TRBV6-6,TRBD2,TRBJ2-7,TGTGCCAGCAGTCCCGGGACTAGCGGGGCAGGCGAGCAGTACTTC,CASSPGTSGAGEQYF
medium-sized,TRBV7-2,TRBD2,TRBJ2-7,TGTGCCAGCAGCCCTTGGACTAGCTCAGGGGAGCAGTACTTC,CASSPWTSSGEQYF
.,TRBV7-3,TRBD1,TRBJ2-1,TGTGCCAGCAGCCTGACAGGGGGCTCCTACAATGAGCAGTTCTTC,CASSLTGGSYNEQFF
few,TRBV7-2,TRBD2,TRBJ2-1,TGTGCCAGCAGCTTTAGCGGGAGGGTAGGAGATGAGCAGTTCTTC,CASSFSGRVGDEQFF
.,TRBV20-1,.,TRBJ2-1,TGCAGTCCAAAGGGGGACAATGAGCAGTTCTTC,CSPKGDNEQFF